A single sample gave rise to the 32 T cell receptor beta chains below, sequenced in a study of T cell clones after liver transplantation. Assay: immunoSEQ multiplex PCR; the TCRdb copy retains only in-frame clones and omits some. In the table there are 20,000 to 30,000 clones, approximately 71% of which are singletons. The specimen comprised CD4+ T cells from blood, sampled before liver transplant. The receptors here all came from a human donor who received a liver transplant.

This clone showed up just a few times. V and J are TRBV6-4 and TRBJ1-1; D uncertain. Germline lookup yields CDR1 MRHNA and CDR2 SNTAGT. The CDR3 is 14 amino acids. V shed 0 bases and J shed 1 base, with 6 bases lying between them. CDR3 in amino acids: CASSDSSRNTEAFF. The CDR3 DNA follows: TGTGCCAGCAGTGACTCGTCGAGGAACACTGAAGCTTTCTTT.

The V gene is TRBV11-2, the J gene TRBJ1-3, with D possibly TRBD1 on 6 matching bases. Germline loops: CDR1 SGHAT, CDR2 FQNNGV. Trimming left V 4 bases short and J 0 bases short, with 7 bases between. The CDR3 runs to 14 residues. The CDR3 spells CASSSQGSGNTIYF. The CDR3 nucleotides are TGTGCCAGCAGCTCACAGGGCTCTGGAAACACCATATATTTT.

This clone was recorded only once. The V and J genes are TRBV29-1 and TRBJ1-1; 9 positions agree with TRBD1. The V and J ends lost 6 bases and 11 bases, in that order; junction bases with no gene match: 10. Germline values: CDR1 SQVTM, CDR2 ANQGSEA. The CDR3 is 12 residues long. In DNA, the CDR3 is TGCAGCGTGGCCCGGACAGGGGCTGGGGCTTTCTTT. It specifies CSVARTGAGAFF.

The chain couples TRBV4-3 to TRBJ1-3; D is ambiguous. CDR3 length equals 13 residues. V lost 4 bases and J 2 bases, leaving 6 bases between the germline ends. Germline values: CDR1 LGHNA, CDR2 YSLEER. The CDR3 sequence: CASSRETGNTIYF. The CDR3 nucleotides read TGCGCCAGCAGCCGAGAAACTGGAAACACCATATATTTT.

V usage is TRBV30 and J usage is TRBJ2-1; 8 positions agree with TRBD2. The CDR3 runs to 13 residues. After removal of 3 bases from V and 6 bases from J, the junction contained 4 bases not matched to a gene. CDR1 is GTSNPN and CDR2 is SVGIG in the germline V gene (reference sequence). The CDR3 loop reads CAWSLAGGNEQFF. For the CDR3, the DNA is TGTGCCTGGAGCCTAGCGGGTGGCAATGAGCAGTTCTTC.

V usage is TRBV5-1 and J usage is TRBJ2-3, with D hard to call. The CDR3 loop spans 14 amino acids. Trimming took 2 bases from V and 1 from J, leaving 8 bases between them. Per germline, CDR1 SGHRS and CDR2 YFSETQ. DNA of the CDR3: TGCGCCAGCAGCTTAGGCGAGGGCACAGATACGCAGTATTTT. Translating it yields CASSLGEGTDTQYF. Full variable domain (missing parts from reference TRBV5-1 and TRBJ2-3): KAGVTQTPRYLIKTRGQQVTLSCSPISGHRSVSWYQQTPGQGLQFLFEYFSETQRNKGNFPGRFSGRQFSNSRSEMNVSTLELGDSALYLCASSLGEGTDTQYFGPGTRLTVL.

This clone has only a few counts. V usage is TRBV5-1 and J usage is TRBJ1-5; D is possibly TRBD1 (5 bases). V gave up 0 bases and J gave up 6 bases, with 7 bases separating them. The germline CDR1 and CDR2 sequences are SGHRS and YFSETQ. This CDR3 comprises 13 residues. The DNA for the CDR3 is TGCGCCAGCAGCTTGGGACAGTCTCAGCCCCAGCATTTT. As protein: CASSLGQSQPQHF.

The DNA of the CDR3 is TGTGCCATCAGTGAGGCAGGGGGCGATTCACCCCTCCACTTT. This codes for CAISEAGGDSPLHF. This chain links TRBV10-3 with TRBJ1-6; 8 positions agree with TRBD1. Germline V gene sequence: CDR1 ENHRY, CDR2 SYGVKD. Trimming at V came to 2 bases and at J to 8 bases, leaving 2 bases not matched to a gene. This CDR3 contains 14 residues.

This clone was counted between two and nine times. The rearrangement links TRBV10-1 to TRBJ2-7, with D unresolved. Trimming cost V 8 bases and J 6 bases, with 2 bases left between them. The CDR3 runs 8 residues. Germline V gives CDR1 WNHNN, CDR2 SYGVQD (reference sequence). The DNA of the CDR3 is TGCGCCAGCGCCGAGCAGTACGTC. Translated: CASAEQYV.

DNA for the CDR3: TGTGCCAGCAGCAGCAGGGGGCCCGGAAACACCATATATTTT. This sequence encodes CASSSRGPGNTIYF. The rearrangement uses TRBV5-8 and TRBJ1-3, with 8 bases matching TRBD1. Germline V CDR1 and CDR2: SGHTS, YDEGEE. The CDR3 runs 14 residues. With 4 bases clipped from V and 4 bases from J, the junction kept 4 bases outside the gene matches.

This clone was observed a few times. CDR3 in amino acids: CASSLIGQPGTGNTIYF. In nucleotides, the CDR3 is TGTGCCAGCAGCTTGATCGGGCAGCCTGGGACTGGAAACACCATATATTTT. V and J are TRBV5-6 and TRBJ1-3; unclear D gene. Germline V gene lookup returns CDR1 SGHDT and CDR2 YYEEEE. V was trimmed by 1 base and J by 2 bases, leaving 16 bases between them. The CDR3 runs to 17 residues.

This sequence joins TRBV5-4 and TRBJ2-5; D uncertain. The germline gives CDR1 SGHNT, CDR2 YYREEE (reference sequence). V lost 3 bases, J lost 2 bases, and 14 bases lay in between. This CDR3 has 15 residues. The CDR3 DNA follows: TGTGCCAGCAGCTCCTCTTTAGACACGCAAGAGACCCAGTACTTC. Translating gives CASSSSLDTQETQYF. The whole variable domain, filled in from reference TRBV5-4 and TRBJ2-5, reads ETGVTQSPTHLIKTRGQQVTLRCSSQSGHNTVSWYQQALGQGPQFIFQYYREEENGRGNFPPRFSGLQFPNYSSELNVNALELDDSALYLCASSSSLDTQETQYFGPGTRLLVL.

J is TRBJ1-1 and V is TRBV28; D unclear. CDR1 is MDHEN, CDR2 SYDVKM, per germline. The length of the CDR3 is 11 residues. Trimming stripped 3 bases from V and 9 bases from J, with 8 bases between. The CDR3 loop reads CASSFRNQAFF. CDR3 DNA sequence: TGTGCCAGCAGTTTCCGGAATCAAGCTTTCTTT.

The J gene is TRBJ2-5, the V gene TRBV6-1; 7 bases are shared with TRBD1. CDR1 is MNHNS and CDR2 is SASEGT in the germline V gene. CDR3 length equals 13 residues. V gave up 3 bases and J gave up 3 bases; unmatched junction bases: 1. CDR3: CASSEGQKETQYF. The CDR3 nucleotides read TGTGCCAGCAGTGAGGGACAGAAAGAGACCCAGTACTTC.

The rearrangement uses TRBV5-8 and TRBJ1-4; TRBD1 is a possible D gene (5 bases). V gave up 0 bases and J gave up 6 bases, with 15 bases separating them. The CDR3 is 16 amino acids. CDR1 and CDR2 (germline): SGHTS, YDEGEE. For the CDR3, the DNA is TGTGCCAGCAGCTTGGAGTGGGGGGTGGCCGATGAAAAACTGTTTTTT. Translated: CASSLEWGVADEKLFF.

This clone has only a few counts. The chain recombines TRBV6-6 with TRBJ2-2, with D perhaps matching TRBD1 (6 bases). Germline V lookup: CDR1 MNHNY, CDR2 SVGAGI (reference sequence). Trimming took 6 bases from V and 4 from J, leaving 6 bases between them. The CDR3 totals 12 residues. CDR3 nucleotide sequence: TGTGCCAGCAGGGGGGCCACCGGGGAGCTGTTTTTT. Amino acid sequence: CASRGATGELFF.

The genes are TRBV7-2 and TRBJ2-3; tentatively, D is TRBD2 (5 bases). The CDR3 loop spans 14 amino acids. Trimming left V 5 bases short and J 0 bases short, with 9 bases between. The germline V gene encodes CDR1 SGHTA and CDR2 FQGNSA. CDR3 nucleotide sequence: TGTGCCAGCAGCAACGGACTTAGCACAGATACGCAGTATTTT. This codes for CASSNGLSTDTQYF. The whole variable domain, filled in from reference TRBV7-2 and TRBJ2-3, reads GAGVSQSPSNKVTEKGKDVELRCDPISGHTALYWYRQSLGQGLEFLIYFQGNSAPDKSGLPSDRFSAERTGGSVSTLTIQRTQQEDSAVYLCASSNGLSTDTQYFGPGTRLTVL.

Judged by abundance, this clone is medium-sized. This rearrangement joins TRBV7-9 to TRBJ2-7, with 7 nucleotides matching TRBD1. V shed 5 bases and J 5 bases; nucleotides not matched to a gene: 3. This CDR3 is 12 amino acids long. CDR1 and CDR2 (germline): SEHNR, FQNEAQ (reference sequence). The CDR3 here is CASSRTGDEQYV. The CDR3 DNA sequence: TGTGCCAGCAGCCGAACAGGGGACGAGCAGTACGTC.

The chain recombines TRBV7-6 with TRBJ2-5; D is possibly TRBD1 or TRBD2 (7 bases each). Germline lookup yields CDR1 SGHVS and CDR2 FNYEAQ. The CDR3 has 18 amino acids. V lost 3 bases and J 3 bases, leaving 23 bases between the germline ends. CDR3 bases: TGTGCCAGCAGCTTCTCTATCGGCCGGGGAGGGGGCGAAGAGACCCAGTACTTC. Translated, it gives CASSFSIGRGGGEETQYF.

This rearrangement joins TRBV6-7 to TRBJ1-2, with D perhaps TRBD1 (5 bases). TRBV6-7 is placed among ORFs of uncertain function. Trimming removed 6 bases from V and 2 bases from J, with 13 bases in between. The CDR3 is 14 amino acids. The CDR3 loop is CASSPRAGNYGYTF. The DNA of the CDR3 is TGTGCCAGCAGCCCTCGGGCAGGGAACTATGGCTACACCTTC.

The rearrangement links TRBV10-2 to TRBJ2-7, with a weak D call TRBD2 (5 bases). The CDR3 covers 13 residues. V lost 3 bases and J lost 12, with 18 bases in between. Germline V gives CDR1 WSHSY, CDR2 SAAADI. CDR3 residues: CASSDNGVRGMYV. The CDR3, as DNA: TGCGCCAGCAGTGACAATGGGGTCCGGGGTATGTACGTC.

The chain joins TRBV5-1 to TRBJ2-5; tentatively, D is TRBD2 (5 bases). Deletions cut 4 bases from V and 2 bases from J, with 12 bases between. From germline, CDR1 is SGHRS and CDR2 YFSETQ. This CDR3 is built from 14 residues. CDR3 bases: TGCGCCAGCAGCCGCACCAGCGGTCAAGAGACCCAGTACTTC. Its protein product is CASSRTSGQETQYF. The full variable domain, rest sourced from reference TRBV5-1 and TRBJ2-5, is KAGVTQTPRYLIKTRGQQVTLSCSPISGHRSVSWYQQTPGQGLQFLFEYFSETQRNKGNFPGRFSGRQFSNSRSEMNVSTLELGDSALYLCASSRTSGQETQYFGPGTRLLVL.

This clone was found once. The chain couples TRBV5-6 to TRBJ2-5; D is ambiguous. The length of the CDR3 is 14 residues. Germline-derived CDR1 and CDR2 are SGHDT and YYEEEE. The germline V and J ends were trimmed by 4 bases and 6 bases, with 16 bases remaining between them. CDR3: CASSPSGRVQTQYF. CDR3 nucleotides: TGTGCCAGCAGCCCGTCCGGTAGGGTCCAGACCCAGTACTTC. The full variable domain, its missing parts supplied by reference TRBV5-6 and TRBJ2-5, is DAGVTQSPTHLIKTRGQQVTLRCSPKSGHDTVSWYQQALGQGPQFIFQYYEEEERQRGNFPDRFSGHQFPNYSSELNVNALLLGDSALYLCASSPSGRVQTQYFGPGTRLLVL.

This clone was detected only once. The chain couples TRBV5-6 to TRBJ2-5; 9 nucleotides agree with TRBD1. The CDR3 contains 16 residues. Trimming took 4 bases from V and 4 from J; bases not matched to a gene: 11. The germline V gene encodes CDR1 SGHDT and CDR2 YYEEEE. The CDR3 DNA follows: TGTGCCAGCAGCGGAACAGGGGGCGCTCAGGGAGAGACCCAGTACTTC. This sequence encodes CASSGTGGAQGETQYF.

This clone has just a few counts. Other DNA sequences from this sample encode an identical CDR3 as well. CDR3 amino acids: CASSLQGSTDTQYF. CDR3 DNA: TGTGCCAGCAGCCTACAGGGAAGCACAGATACGCAGTATTTT. The V and J genes are TRBV5-4 and TRBJ2-3; D perhaps matches TRBD1 (6 bases). Trimming took off 4 bases at V and 0 bases at J, with 9 bases between the two ends. The CDR3 sequence is 14 residues long. CDR1 and CDR2 from the germline V gene are SGHNT and YYREEE (reference sequence).

V usage is TRBV21-1 and J usage is TRBJ2-1; TRBD1, the table's D call, lacks a check against the DNA. TRBV21-1 constitutes a pseudogene. This CDR3 region has 17 residues. The CDR3: CASSKGPRTGSLNEQFF. CDR3 sequence (DNA): TGTGCCAGCAGCAAAGGCCCTAGGACAGGGTCATTAAATGAGCAGTTCTTC.

J is TRBJ1-4 and V is TRBV15; perhaps TRBD1 as D (6 bases). The CDR3 length is 15 residues. CDR1 is LNHNV and CDR2 is YYDKDF in the germline V gene (reference sequence). With 8 bases removed from V and 0 bases from J, the gap between germline ends came to 13 bases. The CDR3 here is CATQAGDATNEKLFF. CDR3 in DNA: TGTGCCACCCAAGCAGGGGACGCAACTAATGAAAAACTGTTTTTT.

The chain uses TRBV5-1 and TRBJ2-5; 8 nucleotides line up with TRBD1. V lost 7 bases, J lost 11 bases, and 16 bases stayed unmatched. The CDR3 runs to 14 residues. CDR1 and CDR2 (germline): SGHRS, YFSETQ. The DNA of the CDR3 is TGCGCCAGCTCCCCGGACCAGGGGGCCGGGGAGCAGTACTTC. Protein sequence: CASSPDQGAGEQYF.

This chain uses TRBV4-3 with TRBJ1-2, with 10 bases identical to TRBD1. The V gene end was trimmed by 4 bases and the J gene end by 5 bases; junction bases not matched to a gene: 7. CDR3 length equals 15 residues. In germline, CDR1 is LGHNA, CDR2 YSLEER. The CDR3 DNA reads as TGCGCCAGCAGCCCGGGACAGGGGAAACGGTATGGCTACACCTTC. Protein product: CASSPGQGKRYGYTF.

V usage is TRBV6-1 and J usage is TRBJ2-2; 8 nucleotides align to TRBD1. The CDR3 runs to 14 residues. The germline gives CDR1 MNHNS, CDR2 SASEGT. Trimming at V came to 6 bases and at J to 5 bases, leaving 5 bases not matched to a gene. For the CDR3, the DNA is TGTGCCAGCAGACCGGGACAGGCAACCGGGGAGCTGTTTTTT. It translates to CASRPGQATGELFF.

CDR3 sequence (DNA): TGTGCCACCAGCAGGGCCCTAGGGACAGGGGAAGAGACCCAGTACTTC. It encodes CATSRALGTGEETQYF. The genes are TRBV15 and TRBJ2-5; 10 positions match TRBD1. V shed 3 bases and J 3 bases; nucleotides not matched to a gene: 7. The CDR3 loop spans 16 amino acids. CDR1 is LNHNV and CDR2 is YYDKDF in the germline V gene (reference sequence).

This rearrangement joins TRBV6-1 to TRBJ2-2; 8 nucleotides align to TRBD1. The V segment lost 6 bases and the J segment 4 bases; nucleotides outside the gene matches: 4. The CDR3 has 14 amino acids. Germline CDR1 is MNHNS and CDR2 is SASEGT. The CDR3 bases are TGTGCCAGCAGGGGACAGGTGGGCACCGGGGAGCTGTTTTTT. It encodes CASRGQVGTGELFF.